A selection of T cell receptor beta chains follows, all from one sample in a study of OX40 agonist ivuxolimab in advanced cancers. The table came from immunoSEQ multiplex PCR; TCRdb's copy has only in-frame clones and leaves some out. The sample holds tens of thousands of clones, roughly 88% seen once. The material was CD4+ or CD8+ T cells sorted from blood, obtained in a trial of the OX40 agonist ivuxolimab. The receptor set was obtained from an adult with an advanced solid tumor such as melanoma, head and neck, liver or kidney cancer. Each CDR3 is given with its conserved first and last residue.

v_gene	j_gene	CDR3aa
TRBV19	TRBJ1-2	CASSNWGFDYGYTF
TRBV9	TRBJ2-7	CASSPYDSLYEQYF
TRBV5-1	TRBJ2-5	CASSPHQGVQETQYF
TRBV5-1	TRBJ2-1	CASSWDLAGGGSEQFF
TRBV4-1	TRBJ1-1	CASSQLGDTEAFF
TRBV11-3	TRBJ2-1	CASSHWGNEQFF
TRBV9	TRBJ2-1	CASSVAPLDYEQFF
TRBV7-8	TRBJ1-2	CASSLFDRDGYTF
TRBV10-2	TRBJ1-2	CASTGPTNYGYTF
TRBV6-1	TRBJ2-5	CASCQGLAGLETQYF
TRBV28	TRBJ2-6	CASTGANVLTF
TRBV5-1	TRBJ1-2	CASSTAGGEVGYTF
TRBV7-9	TRBJ1-2	CASSERDPSYGYTF
TRBV7-2	TRBJ2-1	CASSPGVAGYEQFF
TRBV19	TRBJ1-1	CASSTVGTEAFF
TRBV25-1	TRBJ2-1	CASSAGYEQFF
TRBV5-1	TRBJ2-1	CASSLAEVAGHNEQFF
TRBV27	TRBJ2-3	CASRQFMFTDTQYF
TRBV11-2	TRBJ1-1	CASSLGYGRQDTEAFF
TRBV28	TRBJ2-1	CASIRDSSSYNEQFF
TRBV9	TRBJ1-5	CASSKGQHSNQPQHF
TRBV27	TRBJ2-5	CASSALTGLETQYF
TRBV20-1	TRBJ1-2	CSAEGYGYTF
TRBV18	TRBJ2-4	CASSRAGEGIQYF
TRBV30	TRBJ2-7	CAWSTAGGTYEQYF
TRBV29-1	TRBJ2-3	CSVKVRDSAPGADTQYF
TRBV19	TRBJ2-7	CASSYSRSYEQYF
TRBV12-5	TRBJ2-3	CASGLDSGYTDTQYF
TRBV4-3	TRBJ1-2	CASSQDRGSYGYTF
TRBV5-4	TRBJ2-3	CASSQEPTDTQYF
TRBV19	TRBJ2-1	CASSEAGVFYNEQFF
TRBV11-3	TRBJ2-1	CASSPHPPSAFGGEQFF
TRBV6-1	TRBJ2-3	CASSEYSGVGTDTQYF
TRBV5-6	TRBJ1-1	CASSRYGTRNTEAFF
TRBV14	TRBJ2-1	CASSIQWGASLEQFF
TRBV21-1	TRBJ2-3	CASRRQSNTQYF
TRBV4-1	TRBJ2-6	CASSSEGTGFAGANVLTF
TRBV5-6	TRBJ2-1	CASSLDGTGLNEQFF
TRBV27	TRBJ2-1	CASSLGTTNNEQFF
TRBV28	TRBJ2-5	CASSLTGVYQETQYF
TRBV5-5	TRBJ1-6	CASSLPPGDLSSYNSPLHF
TRBV27	TRBJ2-1	CASREQAGGSYNEQFF
TRBV7-8	TRBJ2-3	CASSLARAGTSASTDTQYF
TRBV4-1	TRBJ2-1	CASSQGNEQFF
TRBV30	TRBJ2-7	CAWGRGVDTPYGQYF
TRBV6-5	TRBJ2-1	CASSYSLGAGYNEQFF
TRBV7-9	TRBJ2-5	CASSSTGEETQYF
TRBV7-6	TRBJ2-2	CASSFQAEPNTGELFF
TRBV7-9	TRBJ2-7	CASSFGGGDEQYF
TRBV4-3	TRBJ2-7	CASSQDLLSSYEQYF
TRBV5-8	TRBJ1-5	CASSLEIGTGIEQPQHF
TRBV10-1	TRBJ2-2	CASSELGGTGELFF
TRBV7-7	TRBJ2-1	CASSQTPSTYNEQFF
TRBV11-2	TRBJ2-3	CASSLWGREVDTQYF